This is a list of T cell receptor beta chains from one sample in a study of T cell repertoires in cytomegalovirus infection. In TCRdb, the reads were re-called with MiXCR into one record per CDR3 protein. The data hold almost 500,000 distinct CDR3 sequences, with 10% to 12% observed a single time. The sample comprised PBMCs. The receptors stem from a human donor in good health (CMV status not recorded). Some clones in this sample may be carry-over from other donors' samples. CDR3s include the opening cysteine and the closing phenylalanine or tryptophan. D genes are given only for firm matches. A clone size is listed for some rows: how often the clone was seen (once, few, many), or a class if it is expanded.

clone_size d_call j_call v_call cdr3_aa cdr3_nt
few TRBD2 TRBJ2-2 TRBV20-1 CSALTSGGAGELFF TGCAGTGCCTTGACTAGCGGGGGGGCCGGGGAGCTGTTTTTT
- TRBD1 TRBJ2-7 TRBV5-6 CASKDRNFYEQYF TGTGCCAGTAAGGACAGGAACTTCTACGAGCAGTACTTC
- - TRBJ1-4 TRBV20-1 CSVQGGANEKLFF TGCAGTGTTCAGGGTGGGGCTAATGAAAAACTGTTTTTT
many TRBD2 TRBJ2-2 TRBV24-1 CATSDPPGTSGRVRNTGELFF TGTGCCACCAGTGACCCACCCGGGACTAGCGGGAGGGTACGGAACACCGGGGAGCTGTTTTTT
many TRBD2 TRBJ2-1 TRBV11-1 CASTVTSGVTYNEQFF TGTGCCAGCACTGTGACTAGCGGGGTAACCTACAATGAGCAGTTCTTC
many TRBD2 TRBJ2-1 TRBV15 CATSRETSGSVEQFF TGTGCCACCAGCAGAGAAACTAGCGGGAGTGTCGAGCAGTTCTTC
many TRBD2 TRBJ2-2 TRBV6-1 CASRIAGGTNTGELFF TGTGCCAGCAGGATAGCGGGGGGCACGAACACCGGGGAGCTGTTTTTT
- - TRBJ1-5 TRBV20-1 CSAWSSPDSNQPQHF TGCAGTGCTTGGTCTTCGCCAGATAGCAATCAGCCCCAGCATTTT
- TRBD1 TRBJ2-1 TRBV12-3/TRBV12-4 CASSAEGQVAYNEQFF TGTGCCAGCAGCGCGGAGGGACAGGTTGCATACAATGAGCAGTTCTTC
- - TRBJ2-1 TRBV30 CAWSVSYHEQFF TGTGCCTGGAGTGTATCCTACCACGAGCAGTTCTTC
many TRBD1 TRBJ1-1 TRBV7-9 CASSFNRGLHTEAFF TGTGCCAGCAGCTTCAACAGGGGGCTGCACACTGAAGCTTTCTTT
few - TRBJ1-2 TRBV19 CASAFGSGVYGYTF TGTGCCAGTGCCTTTGGTTCGGGGGTCTATGGCTACACCTTC
many - TRBJ2-2 TRBV7-6 CASSLPGGGAGELFF TGTGCCAGCAGCTTACCAGGGGGAGGAGCCGGGGAGCTGTTTTTT
many - TRBJ2-1 TRBV5-6 CASSPRALSSYNEQFF TGTGCCAGCAGCCCCCGGGCACTAAGCTCCTACAATGAGCAGTTCTTC
few TRBD2 TRBJ2-1 TRBV6-1 CASSPAAGDPYNEQFF TGTGCCAGCAGTCCGGCGGCGGGAGACCCCTACAATGAGCAGTTCTTC
many - TRBJ2-1 TRBV6-1 CASRVLDRFYNEQFF TGTGCCAGCAGGGTTTTAGACAGGTTCTACAATGAGCAGTTCTTC
many TRBD1 TRBJ2-2 TRBV12-3/TRBV12-4 CASRRGQGDTGELFF TGTGCCAGCAGGCGGGGACAGGGGGACACCGGGGAGCTGTTTTTT
- - TRBJ2-5 TRBV29-1 CSVMGAIPGETQYF TGCAGCGTGATGGGCGCGATCCCGGGAGAGACCCAGTACTTC
many - TRBJ2-7 TRBV27 CASSLRQGGTYEQYF TGTGCCAGCAGTTTACGGCAGGGGGGAACCTACGAGCAGTACTTC
few - TRBJ1-5 TRBV19 CASSIKSQPQHF TGTGCCAGTAGTATAAAGAGTCAGCCCCAGCATTTT
many TRBD1 TRBJ1-1 TRBV11-1 CASSLQGGTINTEAFF TGTGCCAGCAGCCTCCAGGGGGGAACCATCAACACTGAAGCTTTCTTT
- - TRBJ2-3 TRBV20-1 CSATKWNSLDDTQYF TGCAGTGCTACCAAGTGGAACAGCCTAGACGATACGCAGTATTTT
many TRBD1 TRBJ2-2 TRBV5-4 CASRPGGVGLGELFF TGTGCCAGCAGACCAGGGGGCGTCGGTCTCGGGGAGCTGTTTTTT
few - TRBJ1-2 TRBV3-1 CASSQKLGPRYGYTF TGTGCCAGCAGCCAGAAGCTCGGCCCTCGGTATGGCTACACCTTC
- TRBD2 TRBJ2-2 TRBV3-1 CASSQLAGVGTGELFF TGTGCCAGCAGCCAACTAGCGGGAGTCGGCACCGGGGAGCTGTTTTTT
few - TRBJ2-1 TRBV7-9 CASSHEARNEQFF TGTGCCAGCAGCCATGAAGCCCGAAATGAGCAGTTCTTC
many - TRBJ1-6 TRBV5-5 CASSLDSPRSYNSPLHF TGTGCCAGCAGCTTGGACAGCCCTCGCTCCTATAATTCACCCCTCCACTTT
many - TRBJ2-1 TRBV7-9 CASSFFSLRVSSYNEQFF TGTGCCAGCAGCTTTTTTTCCTTAAGGGTAAGCTCCTACAATGAGCAGTTCTTC